These 5 T cell receptor beta chains share one sample of origin, sequenced in a study of human T cells and chemical hapten exposure. Time point described: patch test 1, 2 weeks after DPC sensitization. Treatment in this sample: therapeutic diphenylcyclopropenone sensitization with weekly scalp DPC. One entry per CDR3 protein, called by TCRdb with MiXCR from the RACE reads. The sample lists roughly 82,000 distinct CDR3 sequences, about 11% occurring once. Sequencing was performed on whole blood, taken in connection with sensitization to the hapten diphenylcyclopropenone (DPC). The receptors here all came from a woman in her fifties or sixties with alopecia areata. Some clones in this sample may be carry-over from other donors' samples.

The gene calls are TRBV4-2 and TRBJ1-4; perhaps TRBD1 as D (6 bases). CDR1 LGHNA and CDR2 YNFKEQ come from the germline V gene. The CDR3 covers 15 residues. Deletions cut 4 bases from V and 7 bases from J, with 16 bases between. The CDR3 reads CASSLRGGGREKLFF. The CDR3 nucleotides are TGTGCCAGCAGCCTCAGGGGCGGAGGACGTGAAAAACTGTTTTTT.

This clonotype was seen many times. J is TRBJ2-3 and V is TRBV6-6; the D gene could be TRBD1 or TRBD2 (6 bases each). Germline V lookup: CDR1 MNHNY, CDR2 SVGAGI (reference sequence). Between the trimmed V and J ends, which lost 6 bases and 4 bases, there was a span of 20 bases. There are 16 residues in the CDR3. The CDR3 loop reads CASSPPGVGGADTQYF. In DNA form, the CDR3 reads TGTGCCAGCAGCCCCCCAGGGGTCGGGGGTGCAGATACGCAGTATTTT.

This clonotype occurred a few times. The V call is TRBV3-1, the J call TRBJ1-1; D gene unclear. This CDR3 contains 14 residues. Trimming took 0 bases from V and 8 from J, leaving 13 bases between them. CDR1 LGHDT and CDR2 YNNKEL come from the germline V gene (reference sequence). The CDR3 nucleotides are TGTGCCAGCAGCCAAGATCTAATGAATCACGAAGCTTTCTTT. Encoded protein: CASSQDLMNHEAFF.

The V and J genes are TRBV5-6 and TRBJ2-5; TRBD2 is a possible D gene (6 bases). The V end was cut by 4 bases, the J end by 3 bases, with 10 bases between. The germline gives CDR1 SGHDT, CDR2 YYEEEE. The CDR3 length is 13 residues. The CDR3 region has the DNA TGTGCCAGCAGCCAAGCGGGTAAAGAGACCCAGTACTTC. This translates into CASSQAGKETQYF.

This clonotype was found many times. This chain connects TRBV12-3 or TRBV12-4 to TRBJ2-2, with TRBD2 identical over 8 bases. This CDR3 spans 16 amino acids. V shed 4 bases, J shed 4 bases, and the junction held 8 bases outside the gene matches. The CDR3 here is CASSSPTSAVTGELFF. CDR3 nucleotide sequence: TGTGCCAGCAGTTCACCGACTAGCGCTGTCACCGGGGAGCTGTTTTTT.